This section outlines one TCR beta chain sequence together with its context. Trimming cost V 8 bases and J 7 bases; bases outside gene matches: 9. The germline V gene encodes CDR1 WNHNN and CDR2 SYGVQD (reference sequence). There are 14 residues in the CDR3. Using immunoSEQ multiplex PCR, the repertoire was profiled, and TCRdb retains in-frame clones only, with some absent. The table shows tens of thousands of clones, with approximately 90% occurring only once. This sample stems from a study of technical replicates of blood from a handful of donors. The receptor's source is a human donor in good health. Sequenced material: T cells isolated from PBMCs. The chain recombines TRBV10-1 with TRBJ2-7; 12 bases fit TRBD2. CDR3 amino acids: CASSPRTSGTEQYF. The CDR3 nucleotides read TGCGCCAGCTCCCCTCGGACTAGCGGGACGGAGCAGTACTTC.